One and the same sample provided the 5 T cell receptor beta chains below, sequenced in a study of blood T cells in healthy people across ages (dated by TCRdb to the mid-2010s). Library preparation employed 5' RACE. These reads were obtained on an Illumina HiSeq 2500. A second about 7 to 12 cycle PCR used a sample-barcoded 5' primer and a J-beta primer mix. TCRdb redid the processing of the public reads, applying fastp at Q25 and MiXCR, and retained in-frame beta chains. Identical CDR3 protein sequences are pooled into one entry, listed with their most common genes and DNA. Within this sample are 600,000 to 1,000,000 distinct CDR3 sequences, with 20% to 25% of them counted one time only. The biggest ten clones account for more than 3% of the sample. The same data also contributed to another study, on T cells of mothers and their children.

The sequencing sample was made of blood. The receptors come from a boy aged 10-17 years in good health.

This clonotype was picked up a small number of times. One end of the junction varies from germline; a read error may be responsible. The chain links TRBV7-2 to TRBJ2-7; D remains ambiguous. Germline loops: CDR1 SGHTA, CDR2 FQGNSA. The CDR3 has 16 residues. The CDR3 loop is CASNLSPSEILDEQYF. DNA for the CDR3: TGTGCCAGCAACTTAAGCCCCTCGGAGATTTTGGACGAGCAGTACTTC.

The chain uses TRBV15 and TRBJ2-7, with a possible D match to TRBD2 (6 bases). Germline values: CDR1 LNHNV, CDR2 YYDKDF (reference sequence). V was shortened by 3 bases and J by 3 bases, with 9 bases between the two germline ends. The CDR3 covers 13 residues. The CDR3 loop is CATSRGLIYEQYF. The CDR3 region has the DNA TGTGCCACCAGCAGGGGACTTATCTACGAGCAGTACTTC.

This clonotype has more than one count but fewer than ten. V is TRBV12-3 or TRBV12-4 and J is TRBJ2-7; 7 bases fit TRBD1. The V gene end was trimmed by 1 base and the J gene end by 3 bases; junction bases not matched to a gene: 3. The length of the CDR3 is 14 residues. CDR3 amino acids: CASSLGGQNYEQYF. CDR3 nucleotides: TGTGCCAGCAGTTTAGGGGGACAGAACTACGAGCAGTACTTC.

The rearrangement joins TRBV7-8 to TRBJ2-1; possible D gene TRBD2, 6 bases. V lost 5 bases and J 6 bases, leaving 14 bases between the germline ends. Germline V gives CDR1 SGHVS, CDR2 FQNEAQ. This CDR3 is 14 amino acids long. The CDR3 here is CASSPGQEGNEQFF. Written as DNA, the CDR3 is TGTGCCAGCAGCCCCGGGCAGGAGGGCAATGAGCAGTTCTTC.

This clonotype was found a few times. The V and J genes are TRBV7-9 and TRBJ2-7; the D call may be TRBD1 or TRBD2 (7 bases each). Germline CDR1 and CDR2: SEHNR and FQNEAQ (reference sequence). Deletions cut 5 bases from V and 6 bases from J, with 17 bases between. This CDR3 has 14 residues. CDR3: CASSPRGGGAEQYF. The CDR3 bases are TGTGCCAGCAGCCCGAGGGGAGGGGGCGCCGAGCAGTACTTC.